Each of the 2 T cell receptor beta chains below was sequenced from the same sample in a study of shared clonotypes between healthy human individuals. Profiled with immunoSEQ multiplex PCR; TCRdb holds only in-frame clones, not every one. The data show about 2,200,000 clones, with more than 85% seen just once and 1.7% held by the top ten. CD45RO-negative cells were positively selected for CCR7, leaving out terminally differentiated effector memory CD45RA+ cells. The source material was naive CD8+ T cells from PBMCs. The source is a man aged 18 to 29 in good health. Some clones in this sample may be carry-over from other donors' samples.

The gene calls are TRBV14 and TRBJ2-3; D gene ambiguous. From germline, CDR1 is SGHDN and CDR2 FVKESK. V was trimmed by 0 bases and J by 1 base, leaving 11 bases between them. CDR3 length equals 16 residues. The CDR3 sequence: CASSQDVRPGTDTQYF. CDR3 DNA: TGTGCCAGCAGCCAAGATGTTCGGCCCGGCACAGATACGCAGTATTTT.

The chain joins TRBV7-9 to TRBJ2-7; TRBD2 matches 16 bases. J lost 5 bases, V lost 4 bases, and 5 bases had no gene match. This CDR3 has 16 amino acids. The V gene's germline CDR1 is SEHNR and CDR2 FQNEAQ (reference sequence). DNA for the CDR3: TGTGCCAGCAGCTCGGGACTAGCGGGAGGGTTCCACGAGCAGTACTTC. Amino acid sequence: CASSSGLAGGFHEQYF.